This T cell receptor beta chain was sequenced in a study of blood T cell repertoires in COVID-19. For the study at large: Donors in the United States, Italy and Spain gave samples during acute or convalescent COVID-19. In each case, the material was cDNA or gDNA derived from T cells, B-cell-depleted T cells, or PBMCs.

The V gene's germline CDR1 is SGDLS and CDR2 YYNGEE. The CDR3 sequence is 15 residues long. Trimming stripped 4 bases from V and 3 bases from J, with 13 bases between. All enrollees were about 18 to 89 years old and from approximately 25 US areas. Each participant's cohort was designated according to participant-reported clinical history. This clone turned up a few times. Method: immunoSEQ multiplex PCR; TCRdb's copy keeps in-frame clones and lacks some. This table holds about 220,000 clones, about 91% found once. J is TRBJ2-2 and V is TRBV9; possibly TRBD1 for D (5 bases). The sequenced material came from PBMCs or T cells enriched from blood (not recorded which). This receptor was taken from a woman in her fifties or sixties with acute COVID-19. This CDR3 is CASSLQGRDTGELFF. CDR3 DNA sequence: TGTGCCAGCAGCCTTCAGGGTAGAGACACCGGGGAGCTGTTTTTT.